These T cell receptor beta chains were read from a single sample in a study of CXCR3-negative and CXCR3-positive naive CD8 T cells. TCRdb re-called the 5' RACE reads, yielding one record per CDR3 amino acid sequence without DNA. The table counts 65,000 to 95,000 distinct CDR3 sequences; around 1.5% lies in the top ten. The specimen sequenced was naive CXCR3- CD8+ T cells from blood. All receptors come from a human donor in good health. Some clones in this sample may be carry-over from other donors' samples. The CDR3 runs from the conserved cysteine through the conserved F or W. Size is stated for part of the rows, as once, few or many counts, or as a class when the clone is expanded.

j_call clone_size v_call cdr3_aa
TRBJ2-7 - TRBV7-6 CASSSGQGVIYEQYF
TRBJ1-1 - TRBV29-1 CSARTGMGTEAFF
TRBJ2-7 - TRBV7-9 CASSLAFGSSEQYF
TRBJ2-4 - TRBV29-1 CSVIQGAFSKNIQYF
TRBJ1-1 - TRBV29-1 CSARGEWTEAFF
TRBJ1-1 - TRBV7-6 CASSPTGPFGKAFF
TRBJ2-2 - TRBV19 CASSRTGRGGTGELFF
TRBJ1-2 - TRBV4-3 CASSQGSGDYGYTF
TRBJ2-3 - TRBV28 CASSLTGHTQYF
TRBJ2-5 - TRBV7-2 CASSLGQGETQYF
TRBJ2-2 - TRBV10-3 CASSVNLNTGELFF
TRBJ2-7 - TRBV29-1 CSVELTGRSYEQYF
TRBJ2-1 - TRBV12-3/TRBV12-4 CASSSKPSTGSVTYNEQFF
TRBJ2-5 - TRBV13 CAVPDQGGEETQYF
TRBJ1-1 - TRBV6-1 CASSEDKLPNTEAFF
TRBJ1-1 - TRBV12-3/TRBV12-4 CASSNLSPGTGMNTEAFF
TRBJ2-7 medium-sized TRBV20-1 CSASGGGDLDEQYF
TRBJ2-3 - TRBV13 CASSFQDTDTQYF
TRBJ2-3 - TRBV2 CASSVNRAWEQYF
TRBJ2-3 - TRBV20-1 CSAPPLANTDTQYF
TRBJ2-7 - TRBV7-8 CASTQLGEQYF
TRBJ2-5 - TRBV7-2 CASSLPGGTLRQETQYF
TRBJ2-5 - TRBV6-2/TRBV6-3 CASKQGMETQYF
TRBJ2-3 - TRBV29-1 CSVERGWFKDF
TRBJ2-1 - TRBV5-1 CATSTVSYNEQFF
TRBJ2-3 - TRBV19 CATGRGGVTDTQYF
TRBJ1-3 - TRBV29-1 CSVEDTGAGNTIYF
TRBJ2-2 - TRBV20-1 CSARRGGRDTGELFF
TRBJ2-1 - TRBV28 CASSYRGMYNEQFF
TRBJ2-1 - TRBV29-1 CSVEDPGGIYNEQFF
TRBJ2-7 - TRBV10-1 CASKELLFQGCQRASDEQYF
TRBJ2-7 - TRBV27 CASSSFISYEQYF
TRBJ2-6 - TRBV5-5 CASSLTPGTGANVLTF
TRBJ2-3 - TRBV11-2 CASGPGTASTDTQYF
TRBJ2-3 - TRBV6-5 CASSLTARVDTQYF
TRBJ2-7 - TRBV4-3 CASSHGSGPSYEQYF
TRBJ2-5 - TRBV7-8 CASSTNGYYWTENQETQYF